This TCR beta chain derives from a study of tumor-infiltrating lymphocytes in primary liver carcinoma. Making TCR beta cDNA involved approximately 480 ng total RNA and a constant-region primer. Investigators got TCR beta libraries out of three nested multiplex PCR rounds, done with slightly modified ARM-PCR. A C-beta reverse primer was combined with TRBV1-TRBV30 forward primers in the first two PCR rounds, and each round had around 10 cycles. Each CDR3 protein gets one entry after TCRdb re-called the multiplex PCR reads with MiXCR. The sample has about 180,000 distinct CDR3 sequences, about 60% seen once; the top ten hold 70% to 80%. Out of unsorted whole blood came the blood RNA, and germline DNA was extracted as well. The V gene end was trimmed by 5 bases and the J gene end by 1 base; junction bases not matched to a gene: 12. CDR3 length: 16 amino acids. The germline gives CDR1 SQVTM, CDR2 ANQGSEA.

This clonotype is a singleton in its sample. The receptor's source is a man aged 40-49 years with primary liver carcinoma and hepatitis B virus infection. This sequence joins TRBV29-1 and TRBJ1-1; TRBD1 matches at 8 bases. The source material was peripheral blood. The CDR3 DNA follows: TGCAGCGTTAGTGGACAGGGAAGGGAGGGGAACACTGAAGCTTTCTTT. Its translation is CSVSGQGREGNTEAFF.